This T cell receptor beta chain originates from a study of naive CD8 T cells in extremely preterm neonates. Study-level points and caveats: Preterm neonates had significantly lower iChao1 richness than other age groups. Relative to older groups, preterm infants had shorter, less trimmed CDR3s with fewer N additions.

Healthy nonsmoking adult controls were aged about 18-55 years, with median age approximately 40 years. Per sample, roughly 17,000 to 100,000 naive CD8+ cells were sorted. Method: immunoSEQ multiplex PCR; TCRdb's copy keeps in-frame clones and lacks some. The sample contains under 7,000 clones, about 97% of which appear only once. Concerning this clone itself: Its antigen is undetermined.

This CDR3 has 12 amino acids. Trimming left V 2 bases short and J 7 bases short, with 8 bases between. The germline V gene has CDR1 MNHEY and CDR2 SVGAGI. The receptor was derived from a human donor in good health. This rearrangement joins TRBV6-5 to TRBJ1-1, with a weak D call TRBD1 (6 bases). Sequencing used naive CD8+ T cells from blood. CDR3 DNA sequence: TGTGCCAGCAGTTACGCAGGGGTTGAAGCTTTCTTT. Residues: CASSYAGVEAFF.